Described below is a single T cell receptor (beta chain) sequence and its context. Only in-frame clones appear in the TCRdb table, and some are missing; sequencing was by immunoSEQ multiplex PCR. The sample yields 150,000 to 200,000 clones, 60% to 80% seen once. This specimen comes from a study of blood T cell repertoires in COVID-19. As for the study in general: Samples taken during acute and convalescent COVID-19 were collected in the United States, Italy and Spain. The analysed material was cDNA or gDNA that came from T cells, B-cell-depleted T cells, or PBMCs.

V was cut by 0 bases and J by 3 bases, with 11 bases left in between. The CDR3 sequence is 15 residues long. CDR1 and CDR2 from the germline V gene are MNHEY and SVGEGT. The chain has TRBV6-2 or TRBV6-3 and TRBJ1-2; D remains unclear. Sequencing was performed on peripheral blood. The TCR was taken from a man between 65 and 85 years old with acute or convalescent COVID-19. This chain's CDR3 is CASSYSAGPDYGYTF. The CDR3 DNA sequence: TGTGCCAGCAGTTACTCAGCAGGTCCGGACTATGGCTACACCTTC.